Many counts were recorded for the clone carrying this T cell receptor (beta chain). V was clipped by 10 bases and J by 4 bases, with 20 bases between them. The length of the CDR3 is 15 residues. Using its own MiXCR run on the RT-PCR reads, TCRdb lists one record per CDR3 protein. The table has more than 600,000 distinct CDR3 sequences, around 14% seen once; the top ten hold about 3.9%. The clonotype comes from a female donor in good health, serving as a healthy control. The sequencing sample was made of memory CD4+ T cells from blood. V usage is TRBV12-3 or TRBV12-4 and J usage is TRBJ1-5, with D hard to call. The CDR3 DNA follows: TGTGCCACCAGAATGGACGGTCAGACGAATCAGCCCCAGCATTTT. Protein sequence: CATRMDGQTNQPQHF.